This TCR beta chain was retrieved from a study of T cell responses to AZD1222 COVID-19 vaccine. As for this clone: Its antigen is still unknown.

Analyses pooled second doses at about 4 or about 12 weeks. Study-wide findings and caveats: A mostly white British donor set with more females was recruited, and clonal diversity was possibly underestimated.

The germline V gene encodes CDR1 MNHNS and CDR2 SASEGT. The CDR3 has 14 residues. V dropped 1 base and J dropped 0 bases, with 4 bases sitting between them. The repertoire was sequenced with immunoSEQ multiplex PCR; TCRdb's copy has only in-frame clones and lacks some. The profile shows approximately 120,000 clones, around 90% of them singletons. Specimen: peripheral blood, collected 28 days after the second AZD1222 dose. The J gene is TRBJ1-3, the V gene TRBV6-1; no definite D call. This receptor was obtained from an adult who received the AZD1222 COVID-19 vaccine. Here the CDR3 reads CASSEVYSGNTIYF. The CDR3 region has the DNA TGTGCCAGCAGTGAAGTCTACTCTGGAAACACCATATATTTT.